This section outlines one T cell receptor (beta chain) sequence together with its context. The antigen is not known. MiXCR, run by TCRdb on the reads, gives a single entry per CDR3 protein. The table includes 750,000 to 900,000 distinct CDR3 sequences, 29% detected once. The source of the sample is a study of T cell repertoires in cytomegalovirus infection. About the study: In public TCR beta signatures, there were indications of both CMV infection and matching HLA type.

Study results and limitations: HLA-C-restricted CMV-specific TCR beta clonotypes were dominant in the ex vivo response.

Trimming removed 9 bases from V and 7 bases from J, with 18 bases in between. The CDR3 contains 14 residues. Germline loops: CDR1 LNHDA, CDR2 SQIVND (reference sequence). The chain carries TRBV19 and TRBJ2-2; TRBD1 or TRBD2 may be the D gene (5 bases each). Sequenced here: cultured CD8+ T cells from PBMCs, sampled from culture after CMV antigen stimulation. The origin of this receptor is a human donor in good health (CMV status not recorded). Some clones in this sample may be carry-over from other donors' samples. The CDR3 sequence: CASPHPGRGGELFF. CDR3 bases: TGTGCCAGCCCACACCCGGGGCGCGGCGGGGAGCTGTTTTTT.